This passage covers 30 T cell receptor beta chains from one sample sequenced in a study of T cell responses to AZD1222 COVID-19 vaccine (TCRdb year 2021). The meaning of the sample's time point label: baseline before first vaccination. The meaning of the sample's treatment or condition label: meningococcal conjugate vaccine given as trial control. Library preparation used the immunoSEQ multiplex PCR assay. TCRdb mirrors the immuneACCESS table, restricted to in-frame sequences. Some clones are absent from its copies; in checked studies, under half trace to an unresolved V gene, and the reason for the others is unknown. This sample is represented by 130,000 to 150,000 clones; 75% to 95% of them were singletons. About 3% of the sample is in the top ten clones. Sample: peripheral blood, taken on day 0 of MenACWY control vaccination. These receptors were taken from an adult in good health.

This chain connects TRBV27 to TRBJ2-7; 7 bases line up with TRBD2. Germline CDR1 MNHEY, CDR2 SMNVEV (reference sequence). CDR3 size: 14 residues. The V gene end was trimmed by 4 bases and the J gene end by 2 bases; junction bases not matched to a gene: 5. CDR3 sequence (DNA): TGTGCCAGCAGTTCCGGGGGGTATACCTACGAGCAGTACTTC. It specifies CASSSGGYTYEQYF.

The CDR3 region has the DNA TGTGCCAGCAGCCGGGCGAGGGGCGGCTACACCTTC. Amino acid sequence: CASSRARGGYTF. The chain uses TRBV13 and TRBJ1-2; D is perhaps TRBD1 (5 bases). This CDR3 region has 12 residues. Between the trimmed V and J ends, which lost 5 bases and 8 bases, there was a span of 12 bases. Per the germline V gene, CDR1 is PRHDT and CDR2 is FYEKMQ (reference sequence).

The chain employs TRBV4-1 and TRBJ1-5; 7 positions match TRBD1. With V trimmed by 5 bases and J by 2 bases, 9 bases remained unmatched. Germline lookup yields CDR1 MGHRA and CDR2 YSYEKL. The CDR3 has 16 amino acids. This CDR3 reads CASSAGGQIGNQPQHF. As DNA, the CDR3 is TGCGCCAGCAGCGCCGGGGGACAGATTGGCAATCAGCCCCAGCATTTT.

The count of this clone is one. The gene calls are TRBV6-5 and TRBJ2-3, with TRBD2 identical over 11 bases. The CDR3 has 15 residues. V lost 6 bases, J lost 3 bases, and 5 bases stayed unmatched. The germline gives CDR1 MNHEY, CDR2 SVGAGI. The CDR3 here is CASSPLAGETDTQYF. The CDR3 nucleotides are TGTGCCAGCAGCCCACTAGCGGGGGAGACAGATACGCAGTATTTT.

The chain employs TRBV18 and TRBJ1-2; D unresolved. There are 13 residues in the CDR3. CDR1 KGHSH and CDR2 LQKENI come from the germline V gene. Trimming removed 3 bases at V and 1 base at J, with 6 bases between. This chain's CDR3 is CASSPGVNYGYTF. CDR3 DNA sequence: TGTGCCAGCTCACCTGGGGTTAACTATGGCTACACCTTC.

This chain uses TRBV5-1 with TRBJ2-3; TRBD2 might be the D (7 bases). The ends were cut back, 0 bases at V and 4 bases at J, with 15 bases in the middle. CDR1 and CDR2 from the germline V gene are SGHRS and YFSETQ. The CDR3 is made up of 16 amino acids. The DNA of the CDR3 is TGCGCCAGCAGCTTGGGGGGCGGGGGCCGGGCAGATACGCAGTATTTT. Amino acid sequence: CASSLGGGGRADTQYF.

The V gene is TRBV28, the J gene TRBJ1-2, with 8 bases identical to TRBD1. CDR1 and CDR2 (germline): MDHEN, SYDVKM. V trimming: 7 bases; J trimming: 4 bases; junction bases outside the gene matches: 8. The CDR3 is 14 residues long. Written as DNA, the CDR3 is TGTGCCAGCATTCTGGACAGGGTTAGCTATGGCTACACCTTC. It encodes CASILDRVSYGYTF.

The chain has TRBV28 and TRBJ2-3, with TRBD1 matching 8 bases. V shed 4 bases and J 1 base; nucleotides not matched to a gene: 7. Looked up from germline, CDR1 is MDHEN and CDR2 is SYDVKM. This CDR3 spans 16 amino acids. In nucleotides, the CDR3 is TGTGCCAGCAGTTCCGGACAGGGCTTAGGCACAGATACGCAGTATTTT. Translated: CASSSGQGLGTDTQYF.

The rearrangement links TRBV4-2 to TRBJ2-2; 13 bases agree with TRBD2. Trimming took 2 bases from V and 6 from J; bases not matched to a gene: 6. The CDR3 spans 17 residues. The V gene's germline CDR1 is LGHNA and CDR2 YNFKEQ. The CDR3: CASSQRTSGSMAGELFF. DNA of the CDR3: TGTGCCAGCAGCCAAAGGACTAGCGGGAGTATGGCCGGGGAGCTGTTTTTT.

This chain connects TRBV19 to TRBJ2-1, with D possibly being TRBD1 or TRBD2 (5 bases each). The germline CDR1 and CDR2 sequences are LNHDA and SQIVND (reference sequence). The CDR3 has 16 amino acids. Trimming left V 1 base short and J 9 bases short, with 19 bases between. CDR3 in amino acids: CASSIGGTTWGSEQFF. CDR3 nucleotide sequence: TGTGCCAGTAGTATAGGGGGGACCACCTGGGGAAGTGAGCAGTTCTTC.

A single count supports this clone. The rearrangement uses TRBV6-5 and TRBJ2-7, with D uncertain. V lost 5 bases, J lost 6 bases, and 8 bases lay in between. The CDR3 has 11 amino acids. CDR1 MNHEY and CDR2 SVGAGI come from the germline V gene. CDR3 region: CASSPLGEQYF. For the CDR3, the DNA is TGTGCCAGCAGTCCCCTCGGCGAGCAGTACTTC.

The chain employs TRBV6-5 and TRBJ1-2; D gene ambiguous. The CDR3 has 13 amino acids. In germline, CDR1 is MNHEY, CDR2 SVGAGI. V was shortened by 7 bases and J by 5 bases, with 14 bases between the two germline ends. The CDR3 nucleotides are TGTGCCAGCAACGGAGGGTTTGGGTATGGCTACACCTTC. Encoded protein: CASNGGFGYGYTF.

The J gene is TRBJ1-6, the V gene TRBV6-5; 8 bases map to TRBD1. Trimming took 6 bases from V and 5 from J; bases not matched to a gene: 0. This CDR3 is 13 amino acids long. Germline CDR1 MNHEY, CDR2 SVGAGI. CDR3 protein: CASRQGDNSPLHF. The CDR3 DNA reads TGTGCCAGCAGACAGGGGGATAATTCACCCCTCCACTTT.

The chain employs TRBV18 and TRBJ2-2, with D hard to call. The germline CDR1 and CDR2 sequences are KGHSH and LQKENI. This CDR3 contains 12 residues. Trimming left V 2 bases short and J 6 bases short, with 4 bases between. The CDR3 DNA is TGTGCCAGCTCACCAGTAGCCGGGGAGCTGTTTTTT. Amino acid sequence: CASSPVAGELFF.

The chain links TRBV3-1 (or the pseudogene TRBV3-2) to TRBJ2-7, with 9 bases aligning to TRBD1. CDR3 length: 14 residues. The J segment lost 4 bases and the V segment lost 3 bases, leaving 4 bases of the junction unmatched. The germline CDR1 and CDR2 sequences are LGHDT and YNNKEL (reference sequence). CDR3 amino acids: CASSHGTGRYEQYF. DNA for the CDR3: TGTGCCAGCAGCCACGGGACAGGGAGGTACGAGCAGTACTTC.

This clone was observed a handful of times. The chain couples TRBV9 to TRBJ1-4, with TRBD1 as a possible D gene (5 bases). CDR1 and CDR2 from the germline V gene are SGDLS and YYNGEE. V was cut by 4 bases and J by 5 bases, with 15 bases left in between. The CDR3 extends over 15 amino acids. CDR3 bases: TGTGCCAGCAGCCCATCTCGGGGGGTAAATGAAAAACTGTTTTTT. Its protein product is CASSPSRGVNEKLFF.

The chain is built from TRBV28 and TRBJ1-2; D might be TRBD1 (6 bases). This CDR3 has 14 residues. The ends were cut back, 5 bases at V and 3 bases at J, with 13 bases in the middle. From germline, CDR1 is MDHEN and CDR2 SYDVKM. The CDR3 nucleotides are TGTGCCAGCAGTAGCGGACAGATATACTATGGCTACACCTTC. Amino acid sequence: CASSSGQIYYGYTF.

The chain employs TRBV9 and TRBJ1-5; D is perhaps TRBD1 (6 bases). This CDR3 has 17 amino acids. Per the germline V gene, CDR1 is SGDLS and CDR2 is YYNGEE. The V end was cut by 3 bases, the J end by 2 bases, with 18 bases between. In DNA, the CDR3 is TGTGCCAGCAGCGCGGGGGGCGGTAAAGCGGGCAATCAGCCCCAGCATTTT. Protein: CASSAGGGKAGNQPQHF.

The chain carries TRBV7-2 and TRBJ2-1; D remains ambiguous. The CDR3 length is 13 residues. Between the trimmed V and J ends, which lost 3 bases and 5 bases, there was a span of 8 bases. Germline V CDR1 and CDR2: SGHTA, FQGNSA. The CDR3: CASSFRGDNEQFF. The CDR3 DNA reads TGTGCCAGCAGCTTTCGCGGAGACAATGAGCAGTTCTTC. Filled out from reference TRBV7-2 and TRBJ2-1, the complete variable domain reads GAGVSQSPSNKVTEKGKDVELRCDPISGHTALYWYRQSLGQGLEFLIYFQGNSAPDKSGLPSDRFSAERTGGSVSTLTIQRTQQEDSAVYLCASSFRGDNEQFFGPGTRLTVL.

The chain uses TRBV28 and TRBJ2-1; D not certain. V dropped 6 bases and J dropped 0 bases, with 15 bases sitting between them. The germline CDR1 and CDR2 sequences are MDHEN and SYDVKM. This CDR3 comprises 16 residues. The CDR3 loop reads CASSLTGAVSYNEQFF. The CDR3 nucleotides are TGTGCCAGCAGCCTTACGGGCGCGGTCTCCTACAATGAGCAGTTCTTC.

This clone was found a few times. V usage is TRBV5-5 and J usage is TRBJ2-5, with a tentative D call TRBD2 (7 bases). This CDR3 region has 14 residues. Germline V lookup: CDR1 SGHKS, CDR2 YYEKEE (reference sequence). The V end lost 0 bases, the J end lost 5 bases, and 11 bases lay between the germline ends. For the CDR3, the DNA is TGTGCCAGCAGCTTGGGGGGGGGCATCGAGACCCAGTACTTC. As protein: CASSLGGGIETQYF. Full variable domain (missing parts from reference TRBV5-5 and TRBJ2-5): DAGVTQSPTHLIKTRGQQVTLRCSPISGHKSVSWYQQVLGQGPQFIFQYYEKEERGRGNFPDRFSARQFPNYSSELNVNALLLGDSALYLCASSLGGGIETQYFGPGTRLLVL.

Written as DNA, the CDR3 is TGTGCCAGCCGGCGGTCGGTGGGGCCTGGCAATCAGCCCCAGCATTTT. Translation gives CASRRSVGPGNQPQHF. This chain uses TRBV19 with TRBJ1-5, with D perhaps matching TRBD1 (5 bases). CDR3 size: 16 residues. With 9 bases removed from V and 2 bases from J, the gap between germline ends came to 20 bases. Looked up from germline, CDR1 is LNHDA and CDR2 is SQIVND (reference sequence).

This rearrangement joins TRBV14 to TRBJ1-1; D not certain. Germline CDR1 SGHDN, CDR2 FVKESK. This CDR3 has 15 residues. V lost 4 bases and J 0 bases, leaving 12 bases between the germline ends. The DNA for the CDR3 is TGTGCCAGCAGCCTTCCGGGGAGTTTGAACACTGAAGCTTTCTTT. Translation gives CASSLPGSLNTEAFF.

CDR3 loop: CASSIGGGRETQYF. CDR3 coding DNA: TGTGCCAGCAGCATAGGAGGGGGAAGAGAGACCCAGTACTTC. V gene TRBV7-3 combines with J gene TRBJ2-5; perhaps D is TRBD1 or TRBD2 (6 bases each). CDR1 and CDR2 (germline): SGHTA, FQGTGA. The CDR3 sequence is 14 residues long. Trimming shortened V by 5 bases and J by 4 bases, and 14 bases separated the two germline ends.

The CDR3 DNA follows: TGTGCCAGCAGCCAGATGGGTGGAACGGTCGGATGGGGCTACACCTTC. This codes for CASSQMGGTVGWGYTF. The chain combines TRBV7-9 with TRBJ1-2; D not certain. Per germline, CDR1 SEHNR and CDR2 FQNEAQ (reference sequence). This CDR3 has 16 amino acids. With 5 bases removed from V and 8 bases from J, the gap between germline ends came to 24 bases. The full variable domain, rest sourced from reference TRBV7-9 and TRBJ1-2, is DTGVSQNPRHKITKRGQNVTFRCDPISEHNRLYWYRQTLGQGPEFLTYFQNEAQLEKSRLLSDRFSAERPKGSFSTLEIQRTEQGDSAMYLCASSQMGGTVGWGYTFGSGTRLTVV.

This clone is a singleton in its sample. The chain combines TRBV4-1 with TRBJ1-5; unclear D gene. The CDR3 extends over 15 amino acids. CDR1 is MGHRA, CDR2 YSYEKL, per germline. The V and J ends lost 4 bases and 1 base respectively, with 11 bases between them. CDR3 DNA sequence: TGCGCCAGCAGCCCTGTGGTCTCGAGCAATCAGCCCCAGCATTTT. Its protein product is CASSPVVSSNQPQHF.

V usage is TRBV6-2 or TRBV6-3 and J usage is TRBJ1-2; the match to TRBD1 covers 9 bases. This CDR3 is built from 13 residues. CDR1 is MNHEY, CDR2 SVGEGT, per germline. With V trimmed by 4 bases and J by 8 bases, 5 bases remained unmatched. For the CDR3, the DNA is TGTGCCAGCAGTTCGGGACAGGGATACGGCTACACCTTC. Its translation: CASSSGQGYGYTF.

The rearrangement links TRBV6-5 to TRBJ2-7; 9 nucleotides match TRBD1. Germline loops: CDR1 MNHEY, CDR2 SVGAGI. CDR3 length: 14 amino acids. After removal of 6 bases from V and 0 bases from J, the junction contained 3 bases not matched to a gene. This CDR3 is CASRLTGGSYEQYF. The CDR3 region has the DNA TGTGCCAGCAGGTTGACAGGGGGCTCCTACGAGCAGTACTTC.

The V and J genes are TRBV28 and TRBJ1-2, with D possibly TRBD1 on 6 matching bases. The CDR3 is 14 residues long. CDR1 and CDR2 from the germline V gene are MDHEN and SYDVKM. Trimming shortened V by 4 bases and J by 8 bases, and 17 bases separated the two germline ends. The chain's CDR3 is CASSSTRGVGGYTF. The CDR3 nucleotides are TGTGCCAGCAGTTCTACCAGGGGTGTAGGCGGCTACACCTTC.

As DNA, the CDR3 is TGTGCCAGCAGCAGCGGAGGTCCTAGCAATCAGCCCCAGCATTTT. Its protein product is CASSSGGPSNQPQHF. The chain carries TRBV7-2 and TRBJ1-5; no reliable D call. This CDR3 is 15 amino acids long. Trimming removed 5 bases from V and 0 bases from J, with 11 bases in between. Germline V lookup: CDR1 SGHTA, CDR2 FQGNSA.